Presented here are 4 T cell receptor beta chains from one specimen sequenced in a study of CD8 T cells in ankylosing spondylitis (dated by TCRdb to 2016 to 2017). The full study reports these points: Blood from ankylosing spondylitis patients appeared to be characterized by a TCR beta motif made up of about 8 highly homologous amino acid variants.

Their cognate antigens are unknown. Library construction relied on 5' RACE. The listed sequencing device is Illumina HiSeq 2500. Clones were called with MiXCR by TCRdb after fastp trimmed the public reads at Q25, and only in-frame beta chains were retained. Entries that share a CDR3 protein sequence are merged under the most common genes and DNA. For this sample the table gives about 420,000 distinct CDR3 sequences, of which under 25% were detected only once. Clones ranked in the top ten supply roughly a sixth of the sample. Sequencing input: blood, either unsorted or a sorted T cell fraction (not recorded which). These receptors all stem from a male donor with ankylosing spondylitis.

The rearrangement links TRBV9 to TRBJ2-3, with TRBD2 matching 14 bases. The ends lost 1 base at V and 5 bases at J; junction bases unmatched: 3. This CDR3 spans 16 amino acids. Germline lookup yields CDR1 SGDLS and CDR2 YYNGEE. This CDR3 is CASSVLGLAGEDTQYF. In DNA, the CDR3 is TGTGCCAGCAGCGTACTGGGACTAGCGGGAGAAGATACGCAGTATTTT.

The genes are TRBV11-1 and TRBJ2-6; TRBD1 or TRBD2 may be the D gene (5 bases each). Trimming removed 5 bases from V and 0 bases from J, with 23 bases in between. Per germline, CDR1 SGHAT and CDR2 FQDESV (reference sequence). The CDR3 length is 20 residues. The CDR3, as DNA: TGTGCCAGCAGCCATGTCAGACAGACTACCATCTACTCTGGGGCCAACGTCCTGACTTTC. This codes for CASSHVRQTTIYSGANVLTF.

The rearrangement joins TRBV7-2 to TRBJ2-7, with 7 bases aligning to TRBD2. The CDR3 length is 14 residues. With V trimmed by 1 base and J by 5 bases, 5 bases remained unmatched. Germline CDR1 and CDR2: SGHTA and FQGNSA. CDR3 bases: TGTGCCAGCAGCTTAGTTCGGACTAGGGACGAGCAGTACTTC. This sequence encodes CASSLVRTRDEQYF.

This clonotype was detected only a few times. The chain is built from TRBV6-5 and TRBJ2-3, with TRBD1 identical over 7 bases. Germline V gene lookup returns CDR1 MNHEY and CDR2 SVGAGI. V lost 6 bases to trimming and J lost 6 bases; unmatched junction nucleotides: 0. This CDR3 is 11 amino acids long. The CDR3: CASRTGDTQYF. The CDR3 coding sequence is TGTGCCAGCAGGACAGGGGATACGCAGTATTTT.